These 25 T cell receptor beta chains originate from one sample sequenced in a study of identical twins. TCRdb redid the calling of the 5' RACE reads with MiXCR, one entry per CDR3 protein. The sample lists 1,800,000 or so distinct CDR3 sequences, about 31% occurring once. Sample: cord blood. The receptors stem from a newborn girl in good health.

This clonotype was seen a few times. CDR3 sequence: CASSPVRVEETQYF. The DNA for the CDR3 is TGTGCCAGCAGCCCCGTAAGGGTCGAAGAGACCCAGTACTTC. V gene TRBV11-2 combines with J gene TRBJ2-5; D remains ambiguous. Trimming cost V 5 bases and J 3 bases, with 13 bases left between them. The CDR3 has 14 residues. Germline lookup yields CDR1 SGHAT and CDR2 FQNNGV.

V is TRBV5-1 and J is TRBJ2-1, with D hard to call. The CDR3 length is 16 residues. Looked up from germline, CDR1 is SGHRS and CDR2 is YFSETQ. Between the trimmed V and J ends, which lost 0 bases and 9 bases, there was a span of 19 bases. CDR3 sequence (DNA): TGCGCCAGCAGCTTGGGGTTGGCTACTCTAAATGTTGAGCAGTTCTTC. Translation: CASSLGLATLNVEQFF. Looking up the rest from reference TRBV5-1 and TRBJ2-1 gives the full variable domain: KAGVTQTPRYLIKTRGQQVTLSCSPISGHRSVSWYQQTPGQGLQFLFEYFSETQRNKGNFPGRFSGRQFSNSRSEMNVSTLELGDSALYLCASSLGLATLNVEQFFGPGTRLTVL.

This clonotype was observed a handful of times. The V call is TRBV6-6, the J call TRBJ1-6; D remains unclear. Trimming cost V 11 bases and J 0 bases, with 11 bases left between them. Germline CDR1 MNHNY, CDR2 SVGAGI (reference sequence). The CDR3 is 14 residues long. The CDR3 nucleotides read TGTGCCTCTATGGGGAGCTCCTATAATTCACCCCTCCACTTT. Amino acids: CASMGSSYNSPLHF.

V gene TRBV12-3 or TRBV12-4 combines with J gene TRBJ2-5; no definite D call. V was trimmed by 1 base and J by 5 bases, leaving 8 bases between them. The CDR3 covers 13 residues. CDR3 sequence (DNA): TGTGCCAGCAGTTTAGGTGGGGATGAGACCCAGTACTTC. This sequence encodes CASSLGGDETQYF.

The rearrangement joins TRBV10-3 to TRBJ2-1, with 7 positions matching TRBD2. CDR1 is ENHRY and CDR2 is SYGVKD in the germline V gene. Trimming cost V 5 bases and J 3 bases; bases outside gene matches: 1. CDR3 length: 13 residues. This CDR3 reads CAISLAVYNEQFF. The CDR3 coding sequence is TGTGCCATCAGTCTAGCGGTCTACAATGAGCAGTTCTTC.

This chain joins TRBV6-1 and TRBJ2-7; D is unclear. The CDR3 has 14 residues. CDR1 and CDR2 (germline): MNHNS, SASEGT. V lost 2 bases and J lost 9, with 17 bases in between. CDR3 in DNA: TGTGCCAGCAGTGAAAGGGCCCTTCGGAATGGGCAGTACTTC. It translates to CASSERALRNGQYF.

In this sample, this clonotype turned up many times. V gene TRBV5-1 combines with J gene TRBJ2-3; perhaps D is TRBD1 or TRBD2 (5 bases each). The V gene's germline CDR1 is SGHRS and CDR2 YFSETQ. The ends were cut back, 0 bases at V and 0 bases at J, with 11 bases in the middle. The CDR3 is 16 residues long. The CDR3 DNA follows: TGCGCCAGCAGCTTGGAACGGGGCGTAAGCACAGATACGCAGTATTTT. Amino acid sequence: CASSLERGVSTDTQYF. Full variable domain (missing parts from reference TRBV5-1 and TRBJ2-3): KAGVTQTPRYLIKTRGQQVTLSCSPISGHRSVSWYQQTPGQGLQFLFEYFSETQRNKGNFPGRFSGRQFSNSRSEMNVSTLELGDSALYLCASSLERGVSTDTQYFGPGTRLTVL.

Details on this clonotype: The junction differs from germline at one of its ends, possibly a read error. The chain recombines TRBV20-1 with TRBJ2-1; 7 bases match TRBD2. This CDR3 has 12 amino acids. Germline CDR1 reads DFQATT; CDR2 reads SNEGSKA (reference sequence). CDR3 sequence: CSARPGGGERFF. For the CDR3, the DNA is TGCAGTGCTAGGCCTGGGGGGGGTGAGCGGTTCTTC.

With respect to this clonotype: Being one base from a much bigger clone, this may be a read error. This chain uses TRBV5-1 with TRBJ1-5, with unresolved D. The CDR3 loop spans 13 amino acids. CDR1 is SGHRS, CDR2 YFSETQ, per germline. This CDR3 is CAGSLAANQPQHF. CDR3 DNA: TGCGCCGGCAGCTTGGCGGCAAATCAGCCCCAGCATTTT.

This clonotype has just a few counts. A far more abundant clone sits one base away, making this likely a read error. The CDR3 reads CASSLGFDEQYF. In DNA form, the CDR3 reads TGTGCCAGCAGCTTAGGGTTCGACGAGCAGTACTTC. The V call is TRBV7-2, the J call TRBJ2-7; D unclear. Germline values: CDR1 SGHTA, CDR2 FQGNSA. V was trimmed by 1 base and J by 5 bases, leaving 6 bases between them. This CDR3 comprises 12 residues.

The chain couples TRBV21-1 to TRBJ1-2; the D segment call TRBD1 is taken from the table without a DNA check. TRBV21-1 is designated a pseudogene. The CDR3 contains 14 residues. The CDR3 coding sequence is TGTGCCAGCAGCGAAAGGGGACAGGGGTATGGCTACACCTTC. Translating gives CASSERGQGYGYTF.

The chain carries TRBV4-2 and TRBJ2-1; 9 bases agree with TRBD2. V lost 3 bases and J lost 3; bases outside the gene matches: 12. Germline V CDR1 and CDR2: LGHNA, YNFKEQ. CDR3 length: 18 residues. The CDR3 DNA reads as TGTGCCAGCAGCCACCCGCGGGTCCTAGCGGGACTCTACAATGAGCAGTTCTTC. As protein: CASSHPRVLAGLYNEQFF.

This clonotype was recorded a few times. CDR3: CSARHRGLIYEQYF. The CDR3 region has the DNA TGCAGTGCTAGGCACAGGGGGCTGATCTACGAGCAGTACTTC. V and J are TRBV20-1 and TRBJ2-7; 9 bases agree with TRBD1. Losses at the gene ends were 3 bases for V and 3 bases for J; bases not matched to a gene: 6. Looked up from germline, CDR1 is DFQATT and CDR2 is SNEGSKA (reference sequence). The CDR3 covers 14 residues.

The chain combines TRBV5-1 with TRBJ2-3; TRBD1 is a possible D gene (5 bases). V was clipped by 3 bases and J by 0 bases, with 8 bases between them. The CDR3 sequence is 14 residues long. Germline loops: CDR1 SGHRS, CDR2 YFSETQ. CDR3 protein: CASSSRESTDTQYF. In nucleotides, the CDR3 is TGCGCCAGCAGCTCCAGGGAAAGCACAGATACGCAGTATTTT.

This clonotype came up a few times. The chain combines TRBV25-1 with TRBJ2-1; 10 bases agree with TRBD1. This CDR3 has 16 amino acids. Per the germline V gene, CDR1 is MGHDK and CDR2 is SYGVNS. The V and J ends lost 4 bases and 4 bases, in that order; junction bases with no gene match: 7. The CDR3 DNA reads TGTGCCAGCAGTGGTGAGGACAGGGGGTTTTACAATGAGCAGTTCTTC. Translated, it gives CASSGEDRGFYNEQFF. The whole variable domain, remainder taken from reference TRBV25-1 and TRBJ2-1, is EADIYQTPRYLVIGTGKKITLECSQTMGHDKMYWYQQDPGMELHLIHYSYGVNSTEKGDLSSESTVSRIRTEHFPLTLESARPSHTSQYLCASSGEDRGFYNEQFFGPGTRLTVL.

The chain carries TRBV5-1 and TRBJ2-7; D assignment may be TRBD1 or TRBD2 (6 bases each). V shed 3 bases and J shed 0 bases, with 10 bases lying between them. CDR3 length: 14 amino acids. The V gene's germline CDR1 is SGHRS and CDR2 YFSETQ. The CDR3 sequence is CASSYGGHSYEQYF. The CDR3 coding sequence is TGCGCCAGCAGCTACGGGGGACACTCCTACGAGCAGTACTTC.

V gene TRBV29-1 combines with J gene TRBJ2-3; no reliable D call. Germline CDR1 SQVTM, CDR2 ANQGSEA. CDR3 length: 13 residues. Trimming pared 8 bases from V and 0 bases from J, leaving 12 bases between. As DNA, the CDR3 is TGCAGCATTACTACCTCTAGCACAGATACGCAGTATTTT. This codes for CSITTSSTDTQYF.

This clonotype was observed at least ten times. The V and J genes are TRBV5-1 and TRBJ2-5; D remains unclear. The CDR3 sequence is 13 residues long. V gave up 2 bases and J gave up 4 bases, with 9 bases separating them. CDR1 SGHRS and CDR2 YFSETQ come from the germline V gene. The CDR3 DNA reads TGCGCCAGCAGCTTCGGCTTGCGAGAGACCCAGTACTTC. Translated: CASSFGLRETQYF.

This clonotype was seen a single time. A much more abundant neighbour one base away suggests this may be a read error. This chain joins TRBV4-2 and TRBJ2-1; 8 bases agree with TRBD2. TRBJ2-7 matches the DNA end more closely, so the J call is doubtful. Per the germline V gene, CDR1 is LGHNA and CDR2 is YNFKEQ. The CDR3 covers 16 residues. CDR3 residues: CASSQDGSGAYNEQYF. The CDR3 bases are TGTGCCAGCAGCCAAGATGGTAGCGGGGCATACAATGAGCAGTACTTC.

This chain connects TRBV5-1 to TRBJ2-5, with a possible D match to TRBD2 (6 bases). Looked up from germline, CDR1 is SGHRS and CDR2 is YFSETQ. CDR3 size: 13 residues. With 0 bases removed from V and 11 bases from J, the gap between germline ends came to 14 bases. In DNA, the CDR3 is TGCGCCAGCAGCTTGGAACTAGCTCAGAAGCAGTACTTC. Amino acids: CASSLELAQKQYF.

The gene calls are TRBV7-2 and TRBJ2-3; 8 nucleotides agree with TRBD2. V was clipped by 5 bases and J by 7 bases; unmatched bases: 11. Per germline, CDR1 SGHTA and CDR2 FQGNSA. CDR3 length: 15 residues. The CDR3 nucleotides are TGTGCCAGCAGCCTACCCGGGGGGGCGAGGAATACGCAGTATTTT. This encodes CASSLPGGARNTQYF.

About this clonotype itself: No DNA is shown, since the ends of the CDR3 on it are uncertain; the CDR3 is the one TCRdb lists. CDR3 amino acids: CASRTFGQGSAGANVLTF. This chain uses TRBV2 with TRBJ2-6; the table's D call TRBD1 went unverified against the DNA. The CDR3 has 18 residues if both end residues are counted. The germline CDR1 and CDR2 sequences are SNHLY and FYNNEI.

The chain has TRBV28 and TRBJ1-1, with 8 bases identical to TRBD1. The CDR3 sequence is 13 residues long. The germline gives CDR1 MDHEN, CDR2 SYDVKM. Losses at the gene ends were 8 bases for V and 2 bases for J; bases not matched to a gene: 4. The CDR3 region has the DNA TGTGCCAGCCTCAGGGGGCTTAACACTGAAGCTTTCTTT. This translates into CASLRGLNTEAFF.

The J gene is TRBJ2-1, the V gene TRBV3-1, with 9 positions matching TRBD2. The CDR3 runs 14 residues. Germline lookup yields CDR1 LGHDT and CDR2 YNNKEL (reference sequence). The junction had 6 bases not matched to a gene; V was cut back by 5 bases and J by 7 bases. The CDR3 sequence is CASSFAGGRNEQFF. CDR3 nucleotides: TGTGCCAGCAGCTTCGCGGGGGGGCGGAATGAGCAGTTCTTC.

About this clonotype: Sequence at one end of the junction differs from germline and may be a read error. CDR3: CASSSLTSGSNEQSF. The CDR3 DNA is TGCGCCAGCAGCTCCCTGACTAGCGGGAGCAATGAGCAGTCCTTC. This chain connects TRBV5-1 to TRBJ2-1; the match to TRBD2 covers 12 bases. This CDR3 is 15 amino acids long. Germline CDR1 reads SGHRS; CDR2 reads YFSETQ.